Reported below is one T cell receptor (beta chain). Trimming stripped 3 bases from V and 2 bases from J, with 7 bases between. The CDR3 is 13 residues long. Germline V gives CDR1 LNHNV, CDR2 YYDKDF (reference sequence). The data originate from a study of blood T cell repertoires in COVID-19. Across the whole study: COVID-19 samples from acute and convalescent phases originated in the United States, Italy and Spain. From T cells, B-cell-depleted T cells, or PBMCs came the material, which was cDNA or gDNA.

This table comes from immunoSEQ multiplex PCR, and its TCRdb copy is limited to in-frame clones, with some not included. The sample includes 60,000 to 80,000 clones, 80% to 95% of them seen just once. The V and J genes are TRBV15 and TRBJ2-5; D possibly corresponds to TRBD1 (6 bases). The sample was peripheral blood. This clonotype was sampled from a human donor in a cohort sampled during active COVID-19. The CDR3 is CATSRGTQETQYF. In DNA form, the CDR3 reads TGTGCCACCAGCAGGGGGACACAAGAGACCCAGTACTTC. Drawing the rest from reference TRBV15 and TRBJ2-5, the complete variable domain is DAMVIQNPRYQVTQFGKPVTLSCSQTLNHNVMYWYQQKSSQAPKLLFHYYDKDFNNEADTPDNFQSRRPNTSFCFLDIRSPGLGDTAMYLCATSRGTQETQYFGPGTRLLVL.